Reported below is one TCR beta chain. CDR3 length: 17 amino acids. Trimming removed 0 bases at V and 0 bases at J, with 9 bases between. The germline gives CDR1 SGHTA, CDR2 FQGTGA. Per the original data handling: Estimated nucleated cell counts came from reference gene primer amplification. Some clones are missing from TCRdb's copy, which holds only in-frame ones; the method was immunoSEQ multiplex PCR. V, J and clone size were drawn from that table, and D and trimming were deduced from the DNA. The top ten clones hold 1.3% of a sample with some 200,000 clones, more than 80% of them seen once. The data were taken from a study of blood T cell repertoires in COVID-19.

This clonotype was obtained from a woman aged 30 to 39 with COVID-19, enrolled during active disease. Sequencing used peripheral blood. The chain employs TRBV7-3 and TRBJ2-6; D might be TRBD2 (6 bases). In nucleotides, the CDR3 is TGTGCCAGCAGCTTAACGGCGGGACCCTCTGGGGCCAACGTCCTGACTTTC. Translation: CASSLTAGPSGANVLTF.